This is a list of T cell receptor beta chains from one sample in a study of blood T cell repertoires in COVID-19. Generated by immunoSEQ multiplex PCR, the TCRdb table keeps only in-frame clones and is missing some. The table shows 40,000 or so clones, with around 85% occurring only once. The sequenced material came from peripheral blood. These receptor sequences come from a human donor with acute or convalescent COVID-19. The donor label of this sample is uncertain. CDR3s include the opening cysteine and the closing phenylalanine or tryptophan.

j_call v_call cdr3_aa
TRBJ2-7 TRBV30 CAWTGTVSTYEQYF
TRBJ2-1 TRBV2 CASTLAGGYNEQFF
TRBJ2-7 TRBV7-6 CASSLNEGQGLDEQYF
TRBJ1-2 TRBV19 CASSSQQGSGYTF
TRBJ1-2 TRBV5-6 CASSPTDRNYGYTF
TRBJ2-7 TRBV7-6 CASSPRAGTKGYEQYF
TRBJ1-1 TRBV18 CASSPPNRGNTEAFF
TRBJ1-5 TRBV5-6 CASSLSVGHQPQHF
TRBJ1-2 TRBV10-3 CATPLDRGANYGYTF
TRBJ2-2 TRBV7-8 CASSLEGGLDGELFF
TRBJ2-3 TRBV5-4 CASSLRTGTSLADTQYF
TRBJ2-7 TRBV6-2/TRBV6-3 CASSWAPSYEQYF
TRBJ1-5 TRBV19 CASSIGGQAQHF
TRBJ1-2 TRBV18 CASSAQPRTGMMDGYTF
TRBJ2-3 TRBV5-1 CASSSGQGVTDTQYF
TRBJ1-6 TRBV3-1/TRBV3-2 CASSHPDSNSPLHF
TRBJ2-3 TRBV27 CASSFPGLAGGTQYF
TRBJ2-7 TRBV11-2 CASSPSGDFFYEQYF
TRBJ1-4 TRBV28 CASSFETGEKLFF
TRBJ2-5 TRBV5-1 CASSLGFSRGQETQYF
TRBJ2-1 TRBV7-2 CASSRSGYEQFF
TRBJ2-5 TRBV5-1 CASHGTSGKAQETQYF
TRBJ2-7 TRBV19 CASSIRSFTYEQYF
TRBJ2-1 TRBV9 CASNQGTSGGLRQFF
TRBJ1-1 TRBV7-8 CASSYRSETGARTEAFF
TRBJ1-1 TRBV5-6 CASSLGLSGLNTEAFF
TRBJ2-5 TRBV5-4 CASSLGGGAYQETQYF
TRBJ1-2 TRBV9 CASSVAANYGYTF
TRBJ2-2 TRBV11-3 CASSLPNTGELFF
TRBJ2-1 TRBV29-1 CSGRLQGSSEQFF
TRBJ1-1 TRBV4-2 CASSLGTGGGLAEAFF
TRBJ1-3 TRBV4-1 CASSQDQRARGNTIYF
TRBJ2-7 TRBV27 CASSLRGYEQYF
TRBJ2-7 TRBV3-1/TRBV3-2 CASSPRAGSLSYEQYF
TRBJ1-6 TRBV5-4 CASSATGIGNSPLHF
TRBJ2-3 TRBV7-3 CASSGLAGGIGTDTQYF
TRBJ2-2 TRBV19 CASSRAGELFF